This paragraph covers one TCR beta chain sequence. No cognate antigen has been identified for it. No quality values exist for individual bases; no much larger clone is one base distant. The sequencing machine was an Illumina HiSeq 2500. Quantitative 5'-RACE with molecular barcodes was used to prepare TCR beta libraries. In the authors' own workflow: Disease-linked TCR variants were identified with a new computational method built on a probabilistic model of VDJ rearrangement. TCRdb reran the public reads through fastp at Q25 and MiXCR, keeping productive beta chains. For every CDR3 protein sequence, its rows merge into one entry that carries the most common genes and DNA. TCRdb, rather than the study authors, made the V and J calls. Within this sample are roughly 350,000 distinct CDR3 sequences, with 6.5% to 10% of them counted one time only. Roughly 15% of the sample is in the top ten clones. The germline V gene yields SQVTM for CDR1 and ANQGSEA for CDR2. The CDR3 runs 13 amino acids, cysteine and phenylalanine included. Just CDR3 DNA is preserved here, 39 bases in frame from base 1. The V end gives up 4 bases and the J end 8 bases, leaving 10 bases in the junction not matched to a gene.

The source of the sample is a study of CD8 T cells in ankylosing spondylitis (dated by TCRdb to the late 2010s). Turning to the overall study: The study set out to find disease-linked TCR variants by profiling T cell receptor beta repertoires in ankylosing spondylitis patients and healthy donors. The full study cohort comprised about 25 ankylosing spondylitis patients and approximately 100 healthy donors. Peripheral blood samples were taken, and synovial fluid was additionally collected from ankylosing spondylitis patients.

What the authors observed across the whole study: In peripheral blood, the disease-linked clones were found at relatively low frequencies and had a CD8+ phenotype. Significant enrichment of the disease-linked clones was reported in matched synovial fluid samples from ankylosing spondylitis patients. Some motif variants had previously been reported in the synovial fluid and blood of reactive arthritis patients, which suggests shared mechanisms of disease initiation. A TCR beta motif made up of eight highly homologous amino acid variants appeared to be characteristic of blood from ankylosing spondylitis patients.

Recombination joined TRBV29-1 with TRBJ2-5; the central 7 bases match TRBD1. Sequenced: blood, either unsorted or a sorted T cell fraction (not recorded which). The TCR comes from a male donor with ankylosing spondylitis. The CDR3 loop reads CSVGSGTAFTQYF. In nucleotides, the sequence is TGCAGCGTTGGGTCCGGGACAGCTTTTACCCAGTACTTC.